These 17 T cell receptor beta chains were sequenced from one sample in a study of glioma-infiltrating T cells after dendritic cell vaccination. Measured with immunoSEQ multiplex PCR; TCRdb has only the in-frame clones, and not every one. The data show 75,000 to 100,000 clones, roughly 83% seen once. Source: blood, taken before dendritic cell vaccination. These TCRs come from a human donor with glioblastoma.

The J gene is TRBJ1-2, the V gene TRBV7-9; the D gene is possibly TRBD1 (5 bases). There are 16 residues in the CDR3. The V gene lost 1 base and the J gene lost 4 bases, with 16 bases spanning the gap. Germline lookup yields CDR1 SEHNR and CDR2 FQNEAQ (reference sequence). CDR3 residues: CASSLEPGPTSYGYTF. CDR3 in DNA: TGTGCCAGCAGCTTAGAGCCAGGGCCCACTTCCTATGGCTACACCTTC.

Concerning this clone itself: The sample contains more than one DNA sequence encoding this CDR3. The chain uses TRBV28 and TRBJ2-7; 9 bases align to TRBD2. Germline V lookup: CDR1 MDHEN, CDR2 SYDVKM. V lost 7 bases, J lost 0 bases, and 13 bases stayed unmatched. This CDR3 region has 17 residues. The CDR3 DNA sequence: TGTGCCAGCACAAGTTCGGGCGGGAGGGCAACCTCCTACGAGCAGTACTTC. It specifies CASTSSGGRATSYEQYF.

The DNA of the CDR3 is TGTGCCAGCAGTGAGCCTCGGGGGGCACTCGGCAATCAGCCCCAGCATTTT. Its protein product is CASSEPRGALGNQPQHF. The chain uses TRBV28 and TRBJ1-5, with D possibly being TRBD1 (6 bases). V lost 5 bases and J 2 bases, leaving 19 bases between the germline ends. This CDR3 has 17 residues. Germline V gene sequence: CDR1 MDHEN, CDR2 SYDVKM.

The V call is TRBV6-1, the J call TRBJ1-2, with D perhaps TRBD1 (5 bases). V lost 2 bases and J lost 2, with 12 bases in between. The V gene's germline CDR1 is MNHNS and CDR2 SASEGT. The CDR3 contains 15 residues. The CDR3 nucleotides are TGTGCCAGCAGTGAAAACCCAGGGCCCAACTATGGCTACACCTTC. The encoded protein is CASSENPGPNYGYTF.

The V and J genes are TRBV19 and TRBJ2-3; 8 positions match TRBD2. Trimming removed 6 bases from V and 3 bases from J; junction bases left unmatched: 17. The CDR3 runs 18 residues. Germline V gives CDR1 LNHDA, CDR2 SQIVND (reference sequence). This chain's CDR3 is CASRLTGRASAPTDTQYF. The CDR3 DNA sequence: TGTGCCAGTAGGCTTACCGGGAGGGCTAGCGCCCCTACAGATACGCAGTATTTT.

The chain carries TRBV7-3 and TRBJ2-5, with 15 bases fitting TRBD2. V gave up 7 bases and J gave up 0 bases; unmatched junction bases: 9. The CDR3 sequence is 18 residues long. Looked up from germline, CDR1 is SGHTA and CDR2 is FQGTGA. The CDR3 DNA follows: TGTGCCAGCACCTCGGGACTAGCGGGGGGCCGGTACCAAGAGACCCAGTACTTC. It yields the protein CASTSGLAGGRYQETQYF.

The chain has TRBV6-5 and TRBJ1-2; perhaps TRBD1 as D (6 bases). Germline V CDR1 and CDR2: MNHEY, SVGAGI. The CDR3 length is 14 residues. The V gene lost 6 bases and the J gene lost 12 bases, with 23 bases spanning the gap. The CDR3 bases are TGTGCCAGCAGAGAACAGGGTATGGCTCCAAGTGACACCTTC. Translating it yields CASREQGMAPSDTF.

This clone turned up a few times. The V gene is TRBV6-5, the J gene TRBJ1-6, with unresolved D. V lost 7 bases, J lost 0 bases, and 10 bases lay in between. Germline values: CDR1 MNHEY, CDR2 SVGAGI. There are 15 residues in the CDR3. The DNA of the CDR3 is TGTGCCAGCACCCGAGGGCTCTCCTATAATTCACCCCTCCACTTT. Protein sequence: CASTRGLSYNSPLHF.

J is TRBJ1-1 and V is TRBV15; D is possibly TRBD1 (5 bases). Germline lookup yields CDR1 LNHNV and CDR2 YYDKDF (reference sequence). V gave up 2 bases and J gave up 8 bases, with 15 bases separating them. This CDR3 has 14 amino acids. CDR3 in amino acids: CATSRPSGDTEAFF. The CDR3 region has the DNA TGTGCCACCAGCAGACCCTCGGGGGATACAGAAGCTTTCTTT.

The J gene is TRBJ2-1, the V gene TRBV18; 9 bases match TRBD1. The CDR3 contains 15 residues. Trimming cost V 6 bases and J 9 bases; bases outside gene matches: 12. Looked up from germline, CDR1 is KGHSH and CDR2 is LQKENI. DNA for the CDR3: TGTGCCAGCTCTCCGGCGACAGGGGGATCTAGTGAGCAGTTCTTC. This codes for CASSPATGGSSEQFF.

The CDR3 DNA is TGTGCCAGCAGTTCGAGCGGGGGGCTGCCCTACGAGCAGTACTTC. This gives the protein CASSSSGGLPYEQYF. The chain employs TRBV5-4 and TRBJ2-7; 9 positions match TRBD2. Losses at the gene ends were 5 bases for V and 2 bases for J; bases not matched to a gene: 8. Germline loops: CDR1 SGHNT, CDR2 YYREEE (reference sequence). This CDR3 has 15 amino acids.

CDR3 residues: CASTFTGTEAFF. The CDR3 DNA follows: TGCGCCAGCACCTTTACCGGGACTGAAGCTTTCTTT. The chain carries TRBV10-2 and TRBJ1-1, with D hard to call. This CDR3 region has 12 residues. With 7 bases removed from V and 5 bases from J, the gap between germline ends came to 11 bases. Germline V gene sequence: CDR1 WSHSY, CDR2 SAAADI.

The CDR3 reads CASSVALGGDEQYF. In DNA, the CDR3 is TGTGCCAGCAGCGTAGCTCTGGGAGGGGACGAGCAGTACTTC. The V call is TRBV9, the J call TRBJ2-7; 7 bases match TRBD2. Germline CDR1 SGDLS, CDR2 YYNGEE. The CDR3 runs 14 residues. J lost 5 bases, V lost 0 bases, and 5 bases had no gene match.

Only one count was recorded for this clone. This chain links TRBV5-1 with TRBJ2-3; D is ambiguous. CDR1 SGHRS and CDR2 YFSETQ come from the germline V gene. The V end was cut by 4 bases, the J end by 2 bases, with 14 bases between. CDR3 length: 15 residues. This CDR3 is CASSASTAVTDTQYF. The CDR3 region has the DNA TGCGCCAGCAGCGCCTCCACTGCGGTCACAGATACGCAGTATTTT.

The chain uses TRBV5-6 and TRBJ2-5; D uncertain. The CDR3 extends over 14 amino acids. The germline V and J ends were trimmed by 0 bases and 3 bases, with 9 bases remaining between them. CDR1 is SGHDT, CDR2 YYEEEE, per germline. CDR3 bases: TGTGCCAGCAGCTTGGATCGGAGAAAAGAGACCCAGTACTTC. Translated, it gives CASSLDRRKETQYF.

The J gene is TRBJ2-3, the V gene TRBV10-3, with 9 bases that match TRBD2. CDR1 is ENHRY and CDR2 is SYGVKD in the germline V gene. The CDR3 length is 15 residues. With V trimmed by 8 bases and J by 0 bases, 6 bases remained unmatched. The CDR3 is CAIGLAKTSTDTQYF. In DNA, the CDR3 is TGTGCCATCGGACTAGCGAAGACTAGCACAGATACGCAGTATTTT.

CDR3 in amino acids: CASSPWTGGTDTQYF. As DNA, the CDR3 is TGTGCCAGCAGTCCGTGGACAGGGGGCACAGATACGCAGTATTTT. The chain recombines TRBV27 with TRBJ2-3; 9 bases are shared with TRBD1. The germline gives CDR1 MNHEY, CDR2 SMNVEV (reference sequence). The CDR3 runs 15 residues. The ends lost 5 bases at V and 1 base at J; junction bases unmatched: 4.